A selection of T cell receptor beta chains follows, all from one sample in a study of regulatory T cells in long-lasting Graves disease. TCRdb processed the multiplex PCR reads anew with MiXCR; each CDR3 protein has one entry. The repertoire includes roughly 560,000 distinct CDR3 sequences, approximately 12% of them detected once, and 8.9% sits in the top ten. The sample was also linked to a second study, of T cells in Graves' hyperthyroidism and ophthalmopathy.

Here the sequenced sample was peripheral blood mononuclear cells (PBMCs), taken at new diagnosis, from a patient treated with antithyroid drugs. The origin of the receptors is a woman in her 30s with Graves disease. The CDR3 runs from the conserved cysteine through the conserved F or W. Each record gives: J gene, V gene, D gene, clone size, CDR3 DNA, CDR3 protein. D genes are given only for firm matches. For some rows the clone size is stated as once, few or many, or as a class when expanded; others skip it.

j_gene: TRBJ2-7
v_gene: TRBV25-1
d_gene: .
abundance: few
CDR3nt: TGTGCCAGCAGTGGTATCTACGAGCAGTACTTC
CDR3aa: CASSGIYEQYF

j_gene: TRBJ2-5
v_gene: TRBV19
d_gene: TRBD1
abundance: many
CDR3nt: TGTGCCAGTGGGACAGGAGAGACCCAGTACTTC
CDR3aa: CASGTGETQYF

j_gene: TRBJ2-7
v_gene: TRBV20-1
d_gene: .
abundance: .
CDR3nt: TGCAGTGCTAGCCCCAGTTCGAGGGGCTACGAGCAGTACTTC
CDR3aa: CSASPSSRGYEQYF

j_gene: TRBJ2-1
v_gene: TRBV20-1
d_gene: .
abundance: many
CDR3nt: TGCAGTGCTAGTTGGCAGGGTTACAATGAGCAGTTCTTC
CDR3aa: CSASWQGYNEQFF

j_gene: TRBJ1-2
v_gene: TRBV6-5
d_gene: .
abundance: .
CDR3nt: TGTGCCAGCAGTTACTCGAAAGGGGGGAGCTATGGCTACACCTTC
CDR3aa: CASSYSKGGSYGYTF

j_gene: TRBJ1-2
v_gene: TRBV11-3
d_gene: .
abundance: many
CDR3nt: TGTGCCAGCAGCCCCGGGGTTAGATATGGCTACACCTTC
CDR3aa: CASSPGVRYGYTF

j_gene: TRBJ1-1
v_gene: TRBV20-1
d_gene: .
abundance: many
CDR3nt: TGCAGTGCTAGAATAGGTGGCATGAACACTGAAGCTTTCTTT
CDR3aa: CSARIGGMNTEAFF

j_gene: TRBJ1-5
v_gene: TRBV2
d_gene: .
abundance: many
CDR3nt: TGTGCCAGTAGTGGAGGCAAGCAGCCCCAGCATTTT
CDR3aa: CASSGGKQPQHF

j_gene: TRBJ1-4
v_gene: TRBV28
d_gene: .
abundance: many
CDR3nt: TGTGCCGGGCAGGACGGATATGAAAAACTGTTTTTT
CDR3aa: CAGQDGYEKLFF

j_gene: TRBJ2-7
v_gene: TRBV9
d_gene: .
abundance: .
CDR3nt: TGTGCCAGCAGCGTAGATCCTAGCGAGACAGAGCAGTACTTC
CDR3aa: CASSVDPSETEQYF

j_gene: TRBJ1-1
v_gene: TRBV6-9
d_gene: .
abundance: many
CDR3nt: TGTGCCAGCAGTTACTCCTTCGGTAACACTGAAGCTTTCTTT
CDR3aa: CASSYSFGNTEAFF

j_gene: TRBJ2-1
v_gene: TRBV20-1
d_gene: .
abundance: many
CDR3nt: TGCAGTGCTAGGGGCCCGGGCATCGATGAGCAGTTCTTC
CDR3aa: CSARGPGIDEQFF

j_gene: TRBJ2-2
v_gene: TRBV20-1
d_gene: TRBD2
abundance: few
CDR3nt: TGCAGTGCTAGGGCTAGCGGGAGGGATACCGGGGAGCTGTTTTTT
CDR3aa: CSARASGRDTGELFF

j_gene: TRBJ2-2
v_gene: TRBV18
d_gene: .
abundance: .
CDR3nt: .
CDR3aa: CASSPFIFGAGTGNTGELFF

j_gene: TRBJ2-5
v_gene: TRBV12-3/TRBV12-4
d_gene: .
abundance: .
CDR3nt: TGTGCCAGCAGTTTACAGGGCCCCGAGACCCAGTACTTC
CDR3aa: CASSLQGPETQYF

j_gene: TRBJ1-4
v_gene: TRBV3-1
d_gene: .
abundance: .
CDR3nt: TGTGCCAGCAGCCCCCAGGGGAAGAGTGAAAAACTGTTTTTT
CDR3aa: CASSPQGKSEKLFF

j_gene: TRBJ2-4
v_gene: TRBV18
d_gene: .
abundance: few
CDR3nt: TGTGCCAGCTCACCCCCCTCGTCAGCCAAAAACATTCAGTACTTC
CDR3aa: CASSPPSSAKNIQYF